This T cell receptor beta chain was profiled in a study of cytotoxic CD8 clonotypes in ibrutinib-treated CLL. The overall study: IGHV unmutated 17 to 18; relapsed/refractory about 10; treatment-naive under 16. Patients attained about 24 partial and 2 complete responses; at median roughly 73 months, about 14 remained remitted while around twelve progressed.

Study results and caveats: Clonality grew at ibrutinib response; at progression, it decreased back toward baseline.

Comment on this clone: Its antigen is still unknown.

CDR3 length equals 14 residues. The V and J ends lost 5 bases and 6 bases respectively, with 13 bases between them. Germline CDR1 LNHDA, CDR2 SQIVND (reference sequence). Deep sequencing aimed at 1 in 200,000 to 1 in 1 million T cells' resolution. Using immunoSEQ multiplex PCR, the repertoire was profiled, and TCRdb retains in-frame clones only, with some absent. The top ten clones hold 3% of a sample with roughly 150,000 clones, roughly 84% of them seen once. This TCR derives from a human donor with chronic lymphocytic leukemia. V is TRBV19 and J is TRBJ1-4; D uncertain. The sample in question was PBMCs, obtained at disease progression, from a patient treated with ibrutinib. The CDR3, as DNA: TGTGCCAGTAGTCACCGGGATCACGATGAAAAACTGTTTTTT. It codes for CASSHRDHDEKLFF.